This passage covers 24 T cell receptor beta chains from one sample sequenced in a study of blood T cell repertoires in COVID-19. Sequenced by immunoSEQ multiplex PCR; TCRdb stores in-frame clones only, minus some. Of 150,000 or so clones listed, roughly 87% are singletons. Sequenced: PBMCs or T cells enriched from blood (not recorded which). The receptors come from a woman in her forties or fifties who had recovered from COVID-19.

V usage is TRBV18 and J usage is TRBJ2-1; D possibly corresponds to TRBD1 (6 bases). This CDR3 region has 13 residues. Trimming cost V 6 bases and J 6 bases, with 12 bases left between them. In germline, CDR1 is KGHSH, CDR2 LQKENI. This CDR3 reads CASSLNRANEQFF. The CDR3 DNA follows: TGTGCCAGCTCCCTAAACAGGGCCAATGAGCAGTTCTTC.

This clone was observed once. The chain combines TRBV24-1 with TRBJ1-5; 8 bases are shared with TRBD1. This CDR3 comprises 16 residues. V dropped 4 bases and J dropped 6; count of bases not matched to a gene: 10. Germline CDR1 reads KGHDR; CDR2 reads SFDVKD. CDR3 amino acids: CATSDTTGVHTQPQHF. CDR3 nucleotides: TGTGCCACCAGTGACACGACAGGGGTACACACTCAGCCCCAGCATTTT.

This rearrangement joins TRBV28 to TRBJ2-3; 14 nucleotides agree with TRBD2. Per germline, CDR1 MDHEN and CDR2 SYDVKM. Trimming at V came to 5 bases and at J to 4 bases, leaving 11 bases not matched to a gene. CDR3 length equals 18 residues. In nucleotides, the CDR3 is TGTGCCAGCAGTCTGACTAGCGGGAGGGACCCGGGTTCAGATACGCAGTATTTT. This sequence encodes CASSLTSGRDPGSDTQYF.

The rearrangement joins TRBV28 to TRBJ2-7; TRBD1 aligns across 7 bases. J gave up 6 bases and V 4 bases, and 9 bases lay outside the gene matches. This CDR3 spans 14 amino acids. Per the germline V gene, CDR1 is MDHEN and CDR2 is SYDVKM. The CDR3 reads CASSYTEGAPEQYF. CDR3 DNA: TGTGCCAGCAGTTATACAGAGGGGGCCCCCGAGCAGTACTTC. Drawing the rest from reference TRBV28 and TRBJ2-7, the complete variable domain is DVKVTQSSRYLVKRTGEKVFLECVQDMDHENMFWYRQDPGLGLRLIYFSYDVKMKEKGDIPEGYSVSREKKERFSLILESASTNQTSMYLCASSYTEGAPEQYFGPGTRLTVT.

The chain links TRBV21-1 to TRBJ1-1; no check of the table's D call, TRBD1, against the DNA was made. TRBV21-1 is a known pseudogene. The CDR3 spans 17 residues. The CDR3 DNA is TGTGCCAGCAGCAAATCGAACAGACAGCCCATGAACACTGAAGCTTTCTTT. As protein: CASSKSNRQPMNTEAFF.

CDR3 coding DNA: TGTGCCAGCAGTTGGAGCGCCGGTCCGCTCGAGCAGTACTTC. Encoded protein: CASSWSAGPLEQYF. This chain joins TRBV28 and TRBJ2-7; D remains unclear. This CDR3 region has 14 residues. Deletions cut 4 bases from V and 6 bases from J, with 16 bases between. Germline V CDR1 and CDR2: MDHEN, SYDVKM.

Here the CDR3 DNA reads TGTGCCAGCAGCCTCCCCGGGACAGGAGGAGGGCAGTACTTC. It translates to CASSLPGTGGGQYF. This chain connects TRBV5-4 to TRBJ2-7; 8 bases line up with TRBD1. The CDR3 contains 14 residues. The junction had 12 bases not matched to a gene; V was cut back by 4 bases and J by 9 bases. Per germline, CDR1 SGHNT and CDR2 YYREEE (reference sequence).

The gene calls are TRBV5-4 and TRBJ2-5, with 7 bases identical to TRBD1. This CDR3 has 13 residues. With V trimmed by 4 bases and J by 2 bases, 2 bases remained unmatched. Germline V gene lookup returns CDR1 SGHNT and CDR2 YYREEE (reference sequence). In DNA, the CDR3 is TGTGCCAGCAGCCCGGGACAGCAAGAGACCCAGTACTTC. It translates to CASSPGQQETQYF.

The V and J genes are TRBV28 and TRBJ1-1; possibly TRBD1 for D (6 bases). The ends were cut back, 7 bases at V and 0 bases at J, with 18 bases in the middle. Germline V gene data show CDR1 as MDHEN and CDR2 as SYDVKM. CDR3 size: 16 residues. CDR3 DNA sequence: TGTGCCAGCACCCTAGGGGGTTACCCCGTGAACACTGAAGCTTTCTTT. Its translation is CASTLGGYPVNTEAFF.

This chain links TRBV7-8 with TRBJ2-3; 8 nucleotides match TRBD2. After removal of 2 bases from V and 4 bases from J, the junction contained 5 bases not matched to a gene. The CDR3 covers 15 residues. Per the germline V gene, CDR1 is SGHVS and CDR2 is FQNEAQ. DNA for the CDR3: TGTGCCAGCAGCTTAAGCGTGACTAGCGCAGATACGCAGTATTTT. Protein sequence: CASSLSVTSADTQYF.

The chain recombines TRBV27 with TRBJ2-7, with a possible D match to TRBD1 (6 bases). The CDR3 spans 13 residues. Germline V gene data show CDR1 as MNHEY and CDR2 as SMNVEV (reference sequence). V dropped 6 bases and J dropped 7 bases, with 16 bases sitting between them. As DNA, the CDR3 is TGTGCCAGCAGCCCCCAGGGGACGGTAGAGCAGTACTTC. Its protein product is CASSPQGTVEQYF.

The chain is built from TRBV2 and TRBJ2-5; 8 bases fit TRBD2. This CDR3 is built from 14 residues. With V trimmed by 2 bases and J by 7 bases, 6 bases remained unmatched. CDR1 and CDR2 from the germline V gene are SNHLY and FYNNEI. CDR3 nucleotide sequence: TGTGCCAGCAGTGAACAGACTAGCGCTGGGACCCAGTACTTC. This codes for CASSEQTSAGTQYF.

The chain uses TRBV21-1 and TRBJ1-3. TRBV21-1 is a known pseudogene. The length of the CDR3 is 18 residues. CDR3 sequence (DNA): TGTGCCAGCAGCAAAGTGGAGGGCAGACAGAGCTCTGGAAACACCATATATTTT. Protein product: CASSKVEGRQSSGNTIYF.

The rearrangement links TRBV5-4 to TRBJ2-2, with 8 bases identical to TRBD1. Germline values: CDR1 SGHNT, CDR2 YYREEE (reference sequence). The length of the CDR3 is 15 residues. V lost 2 bases and J lost 4; bases outside the gene matches: 4. The CDR3 loop reads CASSFRGQGTGELFF. For the CDR3, the DNA is TGTGCCAGCAGCTTCAGGGGGCAGGGCACCGGGGAGCTGTTTTTT.

This chain joins TRBV28 and TRBJ1-2, with TRBD1 as a possible D gene (5 bases). The V end was cut by 4 bases, the J end by 7 bases, with 22 bases between. Germline CDR1 MDHEN, CDR2 SYDVKM. This CDR3 spans 16 amino acids. The CDR3 region is CASSSTTDTLKGGYTF. CDR3 nucleotide sequence: TGTGCCAGCAGTTCTACGACGGACACCCTAAAGGGTGGCTACACCTTC.

The chain carries TRBV7-9 and TRBJ1-5; D remains unclear. The CDR3 has 14 amino acids. Trimming pared 5 bases from V and 0 bases from J, leaving 8 bases between. Germline lookup yields CDR1 SEHNR and CDR2 FQNEAQ (reference sequence). CDR3 protein: CASSATSSNQPQHF. In DNA form, the CDR3 reads TGTGCCAGCAGCGCAACAAGTAGCAATCAGCCCCAGCATTTT.

The J gene is TRBJ2-5, the V gene TRBV5-4; the match to TRBD2 covers 10 bases. The CDR3 has 15 residues. V trimming: 1 base; J trimming: 4 bases; junction bases outside the gene matches: 4. CDR1 SGHNT and CDR2 YYREEE come from the germline V gene (reference sequence). This CDR3 is CASSLTSGRVETQYF. CDR3 in DNA: TGTGCCAGCAGCTTGACCAGCGGGAGGGTAGAGACCCAGTACTTC.

This chain uses TRBV13 with TRBJ1-1; D unresolved. Germline V gives CDR1 PRHDT, CDR2 FYEKMQ (reference sequence). V dropped 0 bases and J dropped 1 base, with 9 bases sitting between them. CDR3 length equals 15 residues. As DNA, the CDR3 is TGTGCCAGCAGCTTAGGTCTGCGGGCGAACACTGAAGCTTTCTTT. Encoded protein: CASSLGLRANTEAFF.

This chain uses TRBV9 with TRBJ2-1, with TRBD2 matching over 8 bases. Per the germline V gene, CDR1 is SGDLS and CDR2 is YYNGEE. Trimming cost V 0 bases and J 8 bases; bases outside gene matches: 7. The CDR3 is 15 amino acids. Here the CDR3 reads CASSVAGLALDEQFF. CDR3 nucleotides: TGTGCCAGCAGCGTAGCAGGACTAGCTTTGGATGAGCAGTTCTTC.

The V and J genes are TRBV5-6 and TRBJ1-1; TRBD1 might be the D (6 bases). CDR3 length: 15 residues. V was clipped by 0 bases and J by 0 bases, with 9 bases between them. Germline V CDR1 and CDR2: SGHDT, YYEEEE. The CDR3 sequence is CASSLDAGVNTEAFF. The CDR3 DNA reads as TGTGCCAGCAGCTTGGATGCAGGGGTGAACACTGAAGCTTTCTTT.

This clone has just a few counts. This chain joins TRBV7-9 and TRBJ2-7; 9 bases fit TRBD1. The junction had 3 bases not matched to a gene; V was cut back by 1 base and J by 5 bases. From germline, CDR1 is SEHNR and CDR2 FQNEAQ (reference sequence). This CDR3 spans 14 amino acids. CDR3 sequence: CASSLEGQGNEQYF. In nucleotides, the CDR3 is TGTGCCAGCAGCTTAGAAGGACAGGGGAACGAGCAGTACTTC.

The genes are TRBV6-8 and TRBJ1-4, with D hard to call. The V and J ends lost 0 bases and 0 bases respectively, with 11 bases between them. CDR1 and CDR2 from the germline V gene are MNHGY and SAAAGT. CDR3 length: 17 residues. The CDR3 reads CASSYSRLRTTNEKLFF. CDR3 nucleotides: TGTGCCAGCAGTTACTCTCGGCTCAGGACAACTAATGAAAAACTGTTTTTT.

V is TRBV7-2 and J is TRBJ1-2; 7 bases fit TRBD1. CDR1 and CDR2 from the germline V gene are SGHTA and FQGNSA. The CDR3 covers 15 residues. The junction had 3 bases not matched to a gene; V was cut back by 1 base and J by 1 base. The CDR3 reads CASSLGGGVNYGYTF. For the CDR3, the DNA is TGTGCCAGCAGCTTAGGAGGGGGCGTTAACTATGGCTACACCTTC.

This clone was observed a few times. This chain joins TRBV11-3 and TRBJ2-1; TRBD2 matches at 9 bases. CDR1 and CDR2 (germline): SGHNT, YENEEA. The length of the CDR3 is 15 residues. V lost 4 bases to trimming and J lost 8 bases; unmatched junction nucleotides: 9. CDR3 region: CASSSRGSGRYEQFF. CDR3 in DNA: TGTGCCAGCAGCTCCCGAGGTAGCGGGAGATATGAGCAGTTCTTC.